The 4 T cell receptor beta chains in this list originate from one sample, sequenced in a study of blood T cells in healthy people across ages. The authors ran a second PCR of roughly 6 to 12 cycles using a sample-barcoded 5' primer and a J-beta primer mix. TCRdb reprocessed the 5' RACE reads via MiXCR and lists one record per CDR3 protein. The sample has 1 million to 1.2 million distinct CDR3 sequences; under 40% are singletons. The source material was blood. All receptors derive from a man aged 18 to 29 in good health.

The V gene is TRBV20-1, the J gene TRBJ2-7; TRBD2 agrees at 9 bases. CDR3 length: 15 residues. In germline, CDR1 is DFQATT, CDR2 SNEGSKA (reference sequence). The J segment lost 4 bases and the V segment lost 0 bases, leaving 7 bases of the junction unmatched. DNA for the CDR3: TGCAGTGCTAGAGATCTCGAGCGGGGGGAGTACGAGCAGTACTTC. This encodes CSARDLERGEYEQYF.

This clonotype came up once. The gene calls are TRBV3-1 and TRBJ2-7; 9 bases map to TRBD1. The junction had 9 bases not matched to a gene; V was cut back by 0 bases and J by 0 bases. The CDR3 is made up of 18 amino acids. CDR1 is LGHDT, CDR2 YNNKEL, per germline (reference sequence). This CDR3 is CASSQDLGQGQSSYEQYF. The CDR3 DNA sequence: TGTGCCAGCAGCCAAGATTTGGGACAGGGCCAAAGCTCCTACGAGCAGTACTTC.

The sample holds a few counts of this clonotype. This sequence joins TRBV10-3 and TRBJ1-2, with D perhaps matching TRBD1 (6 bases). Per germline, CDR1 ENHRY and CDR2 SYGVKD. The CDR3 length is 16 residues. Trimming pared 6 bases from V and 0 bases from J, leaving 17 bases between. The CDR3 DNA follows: TGTGCCATCAGGGAAGGGGGTTCTACCACTAACTATGGCTACACCTTC. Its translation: CAIREGGSTTNYGYTF.

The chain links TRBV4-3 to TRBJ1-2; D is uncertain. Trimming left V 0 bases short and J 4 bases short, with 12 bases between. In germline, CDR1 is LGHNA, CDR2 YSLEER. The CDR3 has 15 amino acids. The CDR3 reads CASSQDYPNPYGYTF. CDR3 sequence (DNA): TGCGCCAGCAGCCAAGATTACCCCAATCCCTATGGCTACACCTTC.